This passage covers 14 T cell receptor beta chains from one sample sequenced in a study of blood T cell repertoires in COVID-19. Data came from immunoSEQ multiplex PCR; TCRdb stores just in-frame clones and leaves some out. The sample has under 95,000 clones, roughly nine tenths seen once. The sample taken for sequencing was peripheral blood. These receptors all stem from a man aged 50-59 years with COVID-19, enrolled during active disease.

This chain connects TRBV6-5 to TRBJ2-5, with 12 bases matching TRBD2. This CDR3 contains 15 residues. V trimming: 5 bases; J trimming: 5 bases; junction bases outside the gene matches: 6. Germline-derived CDR1 and CDR2 are MNHEY and SVGAGI. CDR3 in amino acids: CASSNILAGGETQYF. The DNA of the CDR3 is TGTGCCAGCAGTAACATTCTAGCGGGGGGGGAGACCCAGTACTTC.

The J gene is TRBJ2-4, the V gene TRBV19, with 10 bases aligning to TRBD1. The V segment lost 5 bases and the J segment 2 bases; nucleotides outside the gene matches: 21. Germline CDR1 LNHDA, CDR2 SQIVND (reference sequence). This CDR3 contains 21 residues. The CDR3 region is CASSLGQGNNVRRNTKNIQYF. The CDR3 DNA sequence: TGTGCCAGTAGTCTGGGACAGGGGAATAACGTGCGTCGAAATACCAAAAACATTCAGTACTTC.

The chain couples TRBV19 to TRBJ1-2, with 9 bases identical to TRBD1. The CDR3 contains 14 residues. With V trimmed by 5 bases and J by 4 bases, 5 bases remained unmatched. Germline lookup yields CDR1 LNHDA and CDR2 SQIVND (reference sequence). The CDR3 reads CASSPGQGGYGYTF. CDR3 DNA sequence: TGTGCCAGTAGTCCGGGACAGGGAGGCTATGGCTACACCTTC. The full variable domain, with the rest looked up from reference TRBV19 and TRBJ1-2, is DGGITQSPKYLFRKEGQNVTLSCEQNLNHDAMYWYRQDPGQGLRLIYYSQIVNDFQKGDIAEGYSVSREKKESFPLTVTSAQKNPTAFYLCASSPGQGGYGYTFGSGTRLTVV.

The rearrangement joins TRBV5-1 to TRBJ2-2; TRBD2 matches at 11 bases. Germline assignment: CDR1 SGHRS and CDR2 YFSETQ. This CDR3 contains 17 residues. The junction had 6 bases not matched to a gene; V was cut back by 3 bases and J by 2 bases. The CDR3 spells CASSSLAGGPNTGELFF. CDR3 sequence (DNA): TGCGCCAGCAGCTCGTTAGCGGGAGGGCCCAACACCGGGGAGCTGTTTTTT.

The chain uses TRBV9 and TRBJ2-3, with TRBD2 identical over 8 bases. CDR3 size: 14 residues. J gave up 6 bases and V 0 bases, and 3 bases lay outside the gene matches. Germline-derived CDR1 and CDR2 are SGDLS and YYNGEE. CDR3 amino acids: CASSVGLAGDTQYF. The DNA for the CDR3 is TGTGCCAGCAGCGTAGGCCTAGCGGGCGATACGCAGTATTTT.

The J gene is TRBJ2-1, the V gene TRBV11-3; 9 bases match TRBD1. CDR1 is SGHNT and CDR2 is YENEEA in the germline V gene. With V trimmed by 2 bases and J by 3 bases, 2 bases remained unmatched. The CDR3 consists of 15 residues. The CDR3 loop reads CASSLRGQGYNEQFF. CDR3 DNA: TGTGCCAGCAGCTTAAGGGGACAGGGCTACAATGAGCAGTTCTTC.

This rearrangement joins TRBV3-1 (or the pseudogene TRBV3-2) to TRBJ1-2; TRBD1 agrees at 10 bases. V lost 3 bases and J lost 5; bases outside the gene matches: 12. The CDR3 runs to 17 residues. Germline V gene lookup returns CDR1 LGHDT and CDR2 YNNKEL (reference sequence). The CDR3 nucleotides read TGTGCCAGCAGCCAGGGGGACAGGGGCGCAGTAAAATATGGCTACACCTTC. Amino acids: CASSQGDRGAVKYGYTF.

The rearrangement uses TRBV27 and TRBJ2-7, with D maybe TRBD1 (6 bases). Germline-derived CDR1 and CDR2 are MNHEY and SMNVEV (reference sequence). The length of the CDR3 is 13 residues. Between the trimmed V and J ends, which lost 6 bases and 6 bases, there was a span of 15 bases. The CDR3 DNA reads as TGTGCCAGCAGCCCGAGTGAGGGGGTCGAGCAGTACTTC. Protein sequence: CASSPSEGVEQYF.

This clone was seen a handful of times. The chain carries TRBV10-3 and TRBJ2-2; weak D call: TRBD1 (6 bases). This CDR3 spans 15 amino acids. In germline, CDR1 is ENHRY, CDR2 SYGVKD. Trimming took 5 bases from V and 1 from J, leaving 11 bases between them. CDR3 region: CAISTSGQNTGELFF. The CDR3, as DNA: TGTGCCATCAGTACCTCGGGACAGAACACCGGGGAGCTGTTTTTT.

This rearrangement joins TRBV19 to TRBJ2-3; D remains ambiguous. Per germline, CDR1 LNHDA and CDR2 SQIVND (reference sequence). This CDR3 has 11 residues. The V and J ends lost 5 bases and 2 bases respectively, with 2 bases between them. The CDR3 here is CASSLTDTQYF. CDR3 coding DNA: TGTGCCAGTAGTCTCACAGATACGCAGTATTTT.

The chain couples TRBV5-1 to TRBJ1-4, with 9 positions matching TRBD1. This CDR3 has 15 amino acids. CDR1 and CDR2 (germline): SGHRS, YFSETQ. V trimming: 3 bases; J trimming: 4 bases; junction bases outside the gene matches: 4. The CDR3, as DNA: TGCGCCAGCAGCTCCACAGGGGGCCGTAATGAAAAACTGTTTTTT. The encoded protein is CASSSTGGRNEKLFF.

V gene TRBV11-2 combines with J gene TRBJ2-3; 7 bases map to TRBD1. The CDR3 loop spans 15 amino acids. The V gene's germline CDR1 is SGHAT and CDR2 FQNNGV. V shed 3 bases, J shed 3 bases, and the junction held 6 bases outside the gene matches. The CDR3 region has the DNA TGTGCCAGCAGCTTTACAGGGGCCGGGACAGATACGCAGTATTTT. Its translation is CASSFTGAGTDTQYF.

The chain joins TRBV4-1 to TRBJ1-2; perhaps TRBD1 as D (6 bases). This CDR3 is built from 14 residues. Germline CDR1 and CDR2: MGHRA and YSYEKL. V lost 0 bases and J lost 6, with 11 bases in between. The DNA for the CDR3 is TGCGCCAGCAGCCAAGATGGGACAATCGATGGCTACACCTTC. This sequence encodes CASSQDGTIDGYTF.

The chain links TRBV7-2 to TRBJ1-1; D possibly corresponds to TRBD1 (6 bases). The CDR3 consists of 16 residues. V lost 4 bases and J lost 1, with 16 bases in between. Germline loops: CDR1 SGHTA, CDR2 FQGNSA. The CDR3 region is CASSSRTGTSNTEAFF. CDR3 nucleotides: TGTGCCAGCAGCTCGAGAACAGGGACCTCGAACACTGAAGCTTTCTTT.